This TCR beta chain was observed in a study of cytomegalovirus exposure and HLA in healthy donors. The wider study: A subsequent analysis reported that the 95 to 150 validation repertoires were produced on the same platform that had also been used for the 666 first-cohort repertoires.

The study drew the donors from its approximately 110-subject validation cohort, separate from the approximately 690-subject first cohort. Study-wide findings and caveats: It was reportedly the case that the classifier diagnosed cytomegalovirus status with high specificity and sensitivity.

To note about this clone: Its cognate antigen is unknown.

This table comes from immunoSEQ multiplex PCR, and its TCRdb copy is limited to in-frame clones, with some not included. This sample has about 220,000 clones, with just over 90% found just once. V was pared by 3 bases and J by 7 bases, with 18 bases between. Germline V gene sequence: CDR1 MDHEN, CDR2 SYDVKM. The CDR3 contains 15 residues. This receptor was taken from a young woman in good health and CMV-seronegative. Sample: PBMCs. This sequence joins TRBV28 and TRBJ1-1; maybe TRBD1 (5 bases). The CDR3 loop is CASSFPLGGTNEAFF. The CDR3 DNA follows: TGTGCCAGCAGTTTCCCCCTCGGGGGTACCAATGAAGCTTTCTTT.